This entry features one TCR beta chain sequence. No antigen is known for it. Researchers tagged individual cDNA molecules with unique molecular identifiers. One entry per CDR3 protein results from TCRdb running MiXCR on the 5' RACE reads. This sample has some 23,000 distinct CDR3 sequences, with about 4.4% found just once. This entry belongs to a study of early T cells in non-severe SARS-CoV-2 infection. In the study overall: Unpaired chains resulted from sequencing bulk RNA of unsorted whole blood. Findings of the study overall: Clonotype matching in VDJdb favored anti-spike CD8 responses and did not capture private and CD4 specificities.

V gave up 5 bases and J gave up 3 bases; unmatched junction bases: 6. There are 15 residues in the CDR3. Germline values: CDR1 SEHNR, CDR2 FQNEAQ (reference sequence). This clonotype originated in an adult who was a healthcare worker with PCR-confirmed SARS-CoV-2 infection or an uninfected control (not recorded which). V usage is TRBV7-9 and J usage is TRBJ2-4, with TRBD2 matching over 8 bases. Sequences were obtained from whole blood. CDR3 in amino acids: CASSPPGGGKNIQYF. The CDR3 DNA is TGTGCCAGCAGCCCACCCGGGGGGGGCAAAAACATTCAGTACTTC.